The 2 T cell receptor beta chains below were found in one sample sequenced in a study of Tregs in tolerant kidney transplant recipients. Clones were read by immunoSEQ multiplex PCR, and TCRdb kept only the in-frame ones, dropping some. Of 100,000 to 120,000 clones listed, nearly 90% are singletons. Sequenced material: CD4+ T cells from blood, taken before the transplant. These receptors came from a human donor who received a combined kidney and bone marrow transplant.

The chain has TRBV11-2 and TRBJ1-4; D is undetermined. The germline CDR1 and CDR2 sequences are SGHAT and FQNNGV. The V end was cut by 5 bases, the J end by 4 bases, with 8 bases between. The CDR3 is 13 residues long. The CDR3 DNA reads as TGTGCCAGCAGCCGTGACTTTAATGAAAAACTGTTTTTT. It translates to CASSRDFNEKLFF.

V gene TRBV5-1 combines with J gene TRBJ2-3; 12 nucleotides match TRBD2. Germline V lookup: CDR1 SGHRS, CDR2 YFSETQ. The CDR3 extends over 16 amino acids. Trimming cost V 4 bases and J 5 bases; bases outside gene matches: 8. CDR3 bases: TGCGCCAGCAGCGAAAGGGCGGGACTAGCGGGAGATACGCAGTATTTT. Translating gives CASSERAGLAGDTQYF.